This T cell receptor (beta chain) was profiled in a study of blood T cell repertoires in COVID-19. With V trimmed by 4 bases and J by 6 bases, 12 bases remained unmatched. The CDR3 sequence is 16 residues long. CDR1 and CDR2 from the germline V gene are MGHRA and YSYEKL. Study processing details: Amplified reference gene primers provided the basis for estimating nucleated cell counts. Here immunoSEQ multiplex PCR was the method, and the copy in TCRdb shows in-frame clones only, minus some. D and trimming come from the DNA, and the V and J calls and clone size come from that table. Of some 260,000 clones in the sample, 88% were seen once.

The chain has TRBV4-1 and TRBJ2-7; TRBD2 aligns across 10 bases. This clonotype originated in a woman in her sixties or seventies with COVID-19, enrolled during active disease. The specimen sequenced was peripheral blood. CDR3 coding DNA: TGCGCCAGCAGCCCCACTCGTCTAGCGGGAGAAGGCGAGCAGTACTTC. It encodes CASSPTRLAGEGEQYF.